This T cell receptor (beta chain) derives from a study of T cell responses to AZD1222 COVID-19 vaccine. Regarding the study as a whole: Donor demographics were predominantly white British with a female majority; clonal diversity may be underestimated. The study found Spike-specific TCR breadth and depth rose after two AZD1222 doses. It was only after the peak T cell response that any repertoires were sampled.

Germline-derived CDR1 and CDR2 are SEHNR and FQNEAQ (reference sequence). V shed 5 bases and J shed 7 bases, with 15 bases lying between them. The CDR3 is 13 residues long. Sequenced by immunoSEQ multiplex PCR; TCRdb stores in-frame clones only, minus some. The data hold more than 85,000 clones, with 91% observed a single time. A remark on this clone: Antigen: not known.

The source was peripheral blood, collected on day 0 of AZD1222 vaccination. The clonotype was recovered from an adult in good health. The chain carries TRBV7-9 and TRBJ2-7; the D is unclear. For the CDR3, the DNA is TGTGCCAGCAGCCCATCTGCCGGGCTTGAGCAGTACTTC. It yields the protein CASSPSAGLEQYF.